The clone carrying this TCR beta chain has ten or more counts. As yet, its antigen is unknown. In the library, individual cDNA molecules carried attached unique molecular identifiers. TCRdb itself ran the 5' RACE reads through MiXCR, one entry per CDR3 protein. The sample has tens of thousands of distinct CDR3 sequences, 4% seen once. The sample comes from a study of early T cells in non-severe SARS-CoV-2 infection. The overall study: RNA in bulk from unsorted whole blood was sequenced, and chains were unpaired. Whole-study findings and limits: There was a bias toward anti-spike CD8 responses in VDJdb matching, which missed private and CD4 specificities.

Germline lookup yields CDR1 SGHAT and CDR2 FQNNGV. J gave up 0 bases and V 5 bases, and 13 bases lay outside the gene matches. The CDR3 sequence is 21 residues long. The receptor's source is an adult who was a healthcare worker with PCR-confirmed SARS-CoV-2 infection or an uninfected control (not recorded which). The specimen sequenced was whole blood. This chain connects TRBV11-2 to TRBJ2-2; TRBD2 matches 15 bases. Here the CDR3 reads CASSPGTSGRTPFSNTGELFF. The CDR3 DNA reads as TGTGCCAGCAGCCCCGGGACTAGCGGGAGGACGCCGTTTTCGAACACCGGGGAGCTGTTTTTT.